This T cell receptor beta chain originates from a study of blood T cell repertoires in COVID-19. Across the whole study: COVID-19 samples, acute and convalescent, were from the United States, Italy and Spain. T cells, B-cell-depleted T cells, or PBMCs supplied cDNA or gDNA.

In the original workflow: Quantification of nucleated cells was approximated via reference gene primer amplification. Sequenced by immunoSEQ multiplex PCR; TCRdb stores in-frame clones only, minus some. V and J calls and clone size are those listed in that table; D and trimming were worked out from the DNA. The profile shows over 100,000 clones, approximately 84% of them singletons. Losses at the gene ends were 4 bases for V and 5 bases for J; bases not matched to a gene: 17. The CDR3 is 18 residues long. Germline CDR1 reads SGHDN; CDR2 reads FVKESK. The genes are TRBV14 and TRBJ2-3; TRBD1 matches at 8 bases. Source material: peripheral blood. The origin of this receptor is an older woman with acute or convalescent COVID-19. In nucleotides, the CDR3 is TGTGCCAGCAGCCCCCTAAGGTGGGCAGGGGGCGGAAAAGATACGCAGTATTTT. This encodes CASSPLRWAGGGKDTQYF.